This TCR beta chain is drawn from a study of blood T cell repertoires in COVID-19. Study summary: COVID-19 samples, acute and convalescent, were from the United States, Italy and Spain. Sources were T cells, B-cell-depleted T cells, or PBMCs; the material itself was cDNA or gDNA.

As originally analysed: Amplification of reference gene primers provided the estimated nucleated cell counts. Clones were sequenced by immunoSEQ multiplex PCR, and TCRdb holds only the in-frame ones, with some missing. D and trimming come from the DNA, and the V and J calls and clone size come from that table. The sample includes around 55,000 clones, 75% to 95% of them seen just once. Sequenced: peripheral blood. The sequence came from a human donor with active COVID-19. The donor label of this sample is uncertain.

The CDR3 bases are TGTGCCAGTACTCGGGCCCTCGGGGTCCCAGATACGCAGTATTTT. Protein product: CASTRALGVPDTQYF. The chain joins TRBV19 to TRBJ2-3; TRBD2 is a possible D gene (5 bases). Germline V gives CDR1 LNHDA, CDR2 SQIVND (reference sequence). Trimming left V 7 bases short and J 4 bases short, with 18 bases between. This CDR3 is built from 15 residues.